This TCR beta chain comes out of a study of blood T cell repertoires in COVID-19 (dated by TCRdb to 2018 to 2020). Context from the whole study: Samples from collaborators originated in the United States, Italy and Spain and spanned both the acute and convalescent phases of COVID-19. Where available, HLA class I and class II types were taken from metadata supplied by the sample provider and were not determined by assay-based typing. The dataset comprised deeply sampled blood TCRbeta repertoires from subjects exposed to, actively infected with, or recovered from COVID-19. The material from the prospective study consisted of cDNA or gDNA derived from T cells, B-cell-depleted T cells, or PBMCs. Nearly every sample came with metadata listing a de-identified subject ID, COVID-19 status, age in years and sex. The repertoires were released in a freely available public database intended as a resource for research on the immune response to SARS-CoV-2. The samples were drawn from the first 160 participants of the ongoing ImmuneRACE study and from 1,254 subjects provided by 6 global collaborators.

Based on the germline V gene (reference sequence), the CDR1 and CDR2 sequences are LNHDA and SQIVND. Its CDR3 holds 14 amino acids, cysteine through phenylalanine. The read is trimmed to its CDR3 DNA, 42 bases read in frame from base 1. Deletion took 0 bases off V and 4 bases off J, with a span of 9 bases between the germline ends. The full study reports these points: How much clinical and demographic metadata was included differed by source and by participant, and the metadata was provided uncurated.

Remarks on this clone: The antigen it binds to is not known. No base qualities exist here, and no much larger clone lies one base off it.

TCRbeta CDR3 regions were amplified from genomic DNA by means of the immunoSEQ Assay, a bias-controlled multiplex PCR. The paper's data handling went like this. The number of nucleated cells in each sample was estimated by amplification of reference gene primers within the assay. To quantify the absolute abundance of each unique TCRbeta CDR3 rearrangement, sequence reads were collapsed and filtered. For each sample, productive Simpson clonality was calculated as the square root of Simpson's diversity index across productive rearrangements. TCRdb holds this immuneACCESS table with in-frame rearrangements only. Some clones are missing; in checked studies, unresolved V genes explain under half, and the rest has no known cause. V and J calls and clone size are given by that table; D and trimming were obtained from the DNA. This sample holds about 62,000 clones; around 89% were observed only once. The ten largest make up 15% to 20% of the sample.

In Seattle, one collaborating source enrolled patients while the infection was active and tracked those patients longitudinally over the course of disease. Whole blood was collected in K2EDTA tubes by collaborating institutions according to the institutions' own protocols. For TCRbeta analysis, collaborators shipped samples in one of three forms: frozen whole blood, isolated PBMCs, or DNA extracted from either of those sample types. Sequencing was carried out using peripheral blood. This TCR came from a woman in her sixties with COVID-19, enrolled during active disease. This receptor chain uses TRBV19 and TRBJ1-1, with the D gene not clear enough to name. The CDR3 in this case is CASSIEGSGTEAFF. The nucleotides read TGTGCCAGTAGTATAGAGGGTTCGGGCACTGAAGCTTTCTTT.